The rows below give T cell receptor beta chains drawn from one sample of a study of shared clonotypes between healthy human individuals. Some clones are missing from TCRdb's copy, which holds only in-frame ones; the method was immunoSEQ multiplex PCR. The sample comprises millions of clones, about 95% of which are singletons, and approximately 1.2% rests with the top ten. Sequencing was performed on naive CD8+ T cells sorted from blood. These receptors were collected from a man aged 18 to 35 in good health. CDR3s include the opening cysteine and the closing phenylalanine or tryptophan. Each record gives: J gene, clone size, V gene, D gene, CDR3 DNA, CDR3 protein. A D gene is named only where the DNA matches it firmly. Only some rows state a clone size, as once, few, many or a class for expanded clones.

J gene: TRBJ1-1; clone size: .; V gene: TRBV6-5; D gene: .; CDR3 DNA: TGTGCCAGCAAAAGATGGGAGAACACTGAAGCTTTCTTT; CDR3 protein: CASKRWENTEAFF
J gene: TRBJ2-3; clone size: .; V gene: TRBV27; D gene: TRBD2; CDR3 DNA: TGTGCCAGCACGACTAGCGGTCTCACAGATACGCAGTATTTT; CDR3 protein: CASTTSGLTDTQYF
J gene: TRBJ1-1; clone size: .; V gene: TRBV6-5; D gene: .; CDR3 DNA: TGTGCCAGCGCCCTCGAGACACACACTGAAGCTTTCTTT; CDR3 protein: CASALETHTEAFF
J gene: TRBJ2-5; clone size: .; V gene: TRBV9; D gene: TRBD2; CDR3 DNA: TGTGCCAGCAGCGTAGAAGTAGCGGGAGGACAAGAGACCCAGTACTTC; CDR3 protein: CASSVEVAGGQETQYF
J gene: TRBJ1-1; clone size: .; V gene: TRBV5-1; D gene: .; CDR3 DNA: TGCGCCAGCGGCTCTTCTTTCGCTGAAGCTTTCTTT; CDR3 protein: CASGSSFAEAFF
J gene: TRBJ1-2; clone size: .; V gene: TRBV10-2; D gene: TRBD1; CDR3 DNA: TGCGCCAGCAGTGAGCCACCCCCAGGGGGAGAGTATGGCTACACCTTC; CDR3 protein: CASSEPPPGGEYGYTF
J gene: TRBJ2-7; clone size: .; V gene: TRBV9; D gene: .; CDR3 DNA: TGTGCCAGCAGCGTAGGAGGAGGTACTTTCGAGCAGTACTTC; CDR3 protein: CASSVGGGTFEQYF
J gene: TRBJ1-2; clone size: .; V gene: TRBV27; D gene: .; CDR3 DNA: TGTGCCAGCAGTTTAGGGTCGGTTTATGGCTACACCTTC; CDR3 protein: CASSLGSVYGYTF
J gene: TRBJ2-2; clone size: .; V gene: TRBV7-9; D gene: TRBD2; CDR3 DNA: TGTGCCAGCAGCTCCCTGTCGGGCGGGGGCACCGGGGAGCTGTTTTTT; CDR3 protein: CASSSLSGGGTGELFF
J gene: TRBJ1-1; clone size: .; V gene: TRBV5-1; D gene: .; CDR3 DNA: TGCGCCAGCAGCTTGGGGCCGGGCACTGAAGCTTTCTTT; CDR3 protein: CASSLGPGTEAFF
J gene: TRBJ1-5; clone size: .; V gene: TRBV2; D gene: .; CDR3 DNA: TGTGCCAGTCAACAGGGCGAGTATAGCAATCAGCCCCAGCATTTT; CDR3 protein: CASQQGEYSNQPQHF
J gene: TRBJ1-4; clone size: .; V gene: TRBV30; D gene: TRBD1; CDR3 DNA: TGTGCCTTACTGCTATTGACAGGGGTAAATGAAAAACTGTTTTTT; CDR3 protein: CALLLLTGVNEKLFF
J gene: TRBJ2-5; clone size: .; V gene: TRBV5-6; D gene: .; CDR3 DNA: TGTGCCAGCAGCCATAAGGATTTCAGGAGAACTGTGAGAGAGACCCAGTACTTC; CDR3 protein: CASSHKDFRRTVRETQYF
J gene: TRBJ2-3; clone size: .; V gene: TRBV27; D gene: .; CDR3 DNA: TGTGCCAGCAGTCTTTTTGGCGGAGGAGGGACAGATACGCAGTATTTT; CDR3 protein: CASSLFGGGGTDTQYF
J gene: TRBJ2-7; clone size: .; V gene: TRBV30; D gene: .; CDR3 DNA: TGTGCCTGGACCACAGGGGGGGTCGAGCAGTACTTC; CDR3 protein: CAWTTGGVEQYF
J gene: TRBJ2-5; clone size: .; V gene: TRBV7-9; D gene: TRBD2; CDR3 DNA: TGTGCCAGCAGCGGGACTAGCGGTCAAGAGACCCAGTACTTC; CDR3 protein: CASSGTSGQETQYF
J gene: TRBJ2-1; clone size: .; V gene: TRBV9; D gene: TRBD2; CDR3 DNA: TGTGCCAGCAGCGTTGGGCTAGCGGGAGCATACAATGAGCAGTTCTTC; CDR3 protein: CASSVGLAGAYNEQFF
J gene: TRBJ2-5; clone size: .; V gene: TRBV5-1; D gene: TRBD2; CDR3 DNA: TGCGCCAGCAGCTTGTTCCCCCTAGCGGGAGACGAGACCCAGTACTTC; CDR3 protein: CASSLFPLAGDETQYF
J gene: TRBJ1-2; clone size: .; V gene: TRBV10-1; D gene: TRBD1; CDR3 DNA: TGCGCCAGCAGTGAGTCGACGGGACAGGGGGGGTATGGCTACACCTTC; CDR3 protein: CASSESTGQGGYGYTF
J gene: TRBJ2-1; clone size: .; V gene: TRBV27; D gene: .; CDR3 DNA: TGTGCCAGCGCCTATCCGGGCCCCTACAATGAGCAGTTCTTC; CDR3 protein: CASAYPGPYNEQFF
J gene: TRBJ1-1; clone size: .; V gene: TRBV5-4; D gene: .; CDR3 DNA: TGTGCCAGCAGCTTGAGGAGCGGATCGAACACTGAAGCTTTCTTT; CDR3 protein: CASSLRSGSNTEAFF
J gene: TRBJ1-5; clone size: .; V gene: TRBV7-9; D gene: TRBD1; CDR3 DNA: TGTGCCAGCGGACAGGGCGGTCAGCCCCAGCATTTT; CDR3 protein: CASGQGGQPQHF
J gene: TRBJ1-5; clone size: .; V gene: TRBV19; D gene: TRBD1; CDR3 DNA: TGTGCCAGTAGTATTCGGGACAGGGGACAGCCCCAGCATTTT; CDR3 protein: CASSIRDRGQPQHF
J gene: TRBJ2-6; clone size: .; V gene: TRBV6-6; D gene: .; CDR3 DNA: TGTGCCAGCAGTTACTTCGACCGCTCTGGGGCCAACGTCCTGACTTTC; CDR3 protein: CASSYFDRSGANVLTF
J gene: TRBJ1-1; clone size: .; V gene: TRBV7-3; D gene: .; CDR3 DNA: TGTGCCAGCAGCTTACAGGGTGACACTGAAGCTTTCTTT; CDR3 protein: CASSLQGDTEAFF
J gene: TRBJ1-4; clone size: .; V gene: TRBV5-1; D gene: .; CDR3 DNA: TGCGCCAGCAGCTCGGGGGGCGAAAATGAAAAACTGTTTTTT; CDR3 protein: CASSSGGENEKLFF
J gene: TRBJ2-5; clone size: .; V gene: TRBV27; D gene: .; CDR3 DNA: TGTGCCAGCAGTTTATTTTCGGGGCTTGAGACCCAGTACTTC; CDR3 protein: CASSLFSGLETQYF
J gene: TRBJ2-1; clone size: .; V gene: TRBV10-2; D gene: .; CDR3 DNA: TGCGCCACCTACGGCAGTTCCTACAATGAGCAGTTCTTC; CDR3 protein: CATYGSSYNEQFF
J gene: TRBJ1-2; clone size: .; V gene: TRBV7-8; D gene: .; CDR3 DNA: TGTGCCAGCAGCGCCTGGACAGATACTAACTATGGCTACACCTTC; CDR3 protein: CASSAWTDTNYGYTF
J gene: TRBJ2-7; clone size: .; V gene: TRBV14; D gene: .; CDR3 DNA: TGTGCCAGCAGCCGGCCCAGCTCCTACGAGCAGTACTTC; CDR3 protein: CASSRPSSYEQYF
J gene: TRBJ2-4; clone size: .; V gene: TRBV27; D gene: .; CDR3 DNA: TGTGCCAGCAGTTTATCGGCGGGGACTCCCCCTGGGGTAAACATTCAGTACTTC; CDR3 protein: CASSLSAGTPPGVNIQYF
J gene: TRBJ2-3; clone size: .; V gene: TRBV7-8; D gene: .; CDR3 DNA: TGTGCCAGCAGTCCCGGGCATGGTGGTTTTCCAGATACGCAGTATTTT; CDR3 protein: CASSPGHGGFPDTQYF
J gene: TRBJ2-3; clone size: .; V gene: TRBV7-9; D gene: .; CDR3 DNA: TGTGCCAGCAGCTCCCCCTACCCCACAGATACGCAGTATTTT; CDR3 protein: CASSSPYPTDTQYF
J gene: TRBJ2-7; clone size: .; V gene: TRBV7-9; D gene: .; CDR3 DNA: TGTGCCAGCAGCCTTTCCTACGAGCAGTACTTC; CDR3 protein: CASSLSYEQYF
J gene: TRBJ2-1; clone size: .; V gene: TRBV5-6; D gene: TRBD2; CDR3 DNA: TGTGCCAGCAGCTTGGGACTAGCGGGAGTAGATGAGCAGTTCTTC; CDR3 protein: CASSLGLAGVDEQFF
J gene: TRBJ1-1; clone size: .; V gene: TRBV25-1; D gene: .; CDR3 DNA: TGTGCCAGCATAGAAGCGGGGAAAGCTTTCTTT; CDR3 protein: CASIEAGKAFF
J gene: TRBJ1-2; clone size: .; V gene: TRBV4-1; D gene: .; CDR3 DNA: TGCGCCAGCAGCCAAGGACAGGCCCTTGGCTATGGCTACACCTTC; CDR3 protein: CASSQGQALGYGYTF
J gene: TRBJ2-7; clone size: .; V gene: TRBV6-5; D gene: TRBD1; CDR3 DNA: TGTGCCAGCAGTTACGCACAGGGGTACGAGCAGTACTTC; CDR3 protein: CASSYAQGYEQYF
J gene: TRBJ1-1; clone size: .; V gene: TRBV5-5; D gene: TRBD1; CDR3 DNA: TGTGCCAGCAGTCTTTCCCCAGGGGGTCCCATGAACACTGAAGCTTTCTTT; CDR3 protein: CASSLSPGGPMNTEAFF
J gene: TRBJ2-7; clone size: .; V gene: TRBV11-2; D gene: TRBD1; CDR3 DNA: TGTGCCAGCAGTTTTTCGTGGGACAGGTTCTCCTACGAGCAGTACTTC; CDR3 protein: CASSFSWDRFSYEQYF
J gene: TRBJ1-5; clone size: .; V gene: TRBV11-2; D gene: .; CDR3 DNA: TGTGCCAGCAGCTTAGGGACGCAGCCCCAGCATTTT; CDR3 protein: CASSLGTQPQHF
J gene: TRBJ1-6; clone size: .; V gene: TRBV19; D gene: .; CDR3 DNA: TGTGCCAGTAAGGAGGGTGAATCCTATAATTCACCCCTCCACTTT; CDR3 protein: CASKEGESYNSPLHF
J gene: TRBJ2-3; clone size: .; V gene: TRBV6-5; D gene: TRBD2; CDR3 DNA: TGTGCCAGCGCCTCTAGCGGGGATACGCAGTATTTT; CDR3 protein: CASASSGDTQYF
J gene: TRBJ2-3; clone size: .; V gene: TRBV4-3; D gene: .; CDR3 DNA: TGCGCCAGCAGCCAAATCACGGGGGTCGACACAGATACGCAGTATTTT; CDR3 protein: CASSQITGVDTDTQYF
J gene: TRBJ2-2; clone size: once; V gene: TRBV7-8; D gene: .; CDR3 DNA: TGTGCCAGCAGCCCTCTGGTAACCGGGGAGCTGTTTTTT; CDR3 protein: CASSPLVTGELFF
J gene: TRBJ2-7; clone size: .; V gene: TRBV10-3; D gene: .; CDR3 DNA: TGTGCCATCAGTGAGTCGAGCGTCGAGCGGAACTACTACGAGCAGTACTTC; CDR3 protein: CAISESSVERNYYEQYF
J gene: TRBJ2-3; clone size: .; V gene: TRBV21-1; D gene: .; CDR3 DNA: TGTGCCAGCAGCACTCAGGGGCTACGCACAGATACGCAGTATTTT; CDR3 protein: CASSTQGLRTDTQYF
J gene: TRBJ2-3; clone size: .; V gene: TRBV30; D gene: TRBD2; CDR3 DNA: TGTGCCTGGACTAAACCAACTAGCGGGGGGGGTACAGATACGCAGTATTTT; CDR3 protein: CAWTKPTSGGGTDTQYF
J gene: TRBJ1-6; clone size: .; V gene: TRBV4-1; D gene: .; CDR3 DNA: TGCGCCAGCAGCCTAGGGGGTTCACCCCTCCACTTT; CDR3 protein: CASSLGGSPLHF
J gene: TRBJ2-7; clone size: .; V gene: TRBV30; D gene: .; CDR3 DNA: TGTGCCTGGAGTGTACTTTCCGGGGGAGAGCAGTACTTC; CDR3 protein: CAWSVLSGGEQYF
J gene: TRBJ2-5; clone size: .; V gene: TRBV9; D gene: .; CDR3 DNA: TGTGCCAGCAGCGTGTTGTCCCGTCCGGGGGAGACCCAGTACTTC; CDR3 protein: CASSVLSRPGETQYF
J gene: TRBJ2-7; clone size: .; V gene: TRBV7-2; D gene: .; CDR3 DNA: TGTGCCAGCAGCTTAGACGTGGGTTTCTCCTACGAGCAGTACTTC; CDR3 protein: CASSLDVGFSYEQYF